This TCR beta chain is drawn from a study of CD8+ T cells in alopecia areata. Remarks on this clone: The antigen remains undetermined.

Whole-study findings and limits: Lesional scalp, notably in alopecia totalis/universalis, had clonality above that of normal scalp. The study found TCR sharing across patients less clear than in mice, possibly for HLA reasons.

RNA was isolated and reverse transcribed to cDNA, the sequencing template. Libraries were prepared by immunoSEQ multiplex PCR; TCRdb keeps only in-frame clonotypes and omits some of them. The sample records about 180,000 clones, around 63% being singletons. Collected material from alopecia areata patients comprised lesional scalp punch biopsies and peripheral blood. This CDR3 has 13 amino acids. The germline V gene has CDR1 SGHTA and CDR2 FQGNSA. V gave up 1 base and J gave up 6 bases, with 7 bases separating them. Sequencing used CD4+ T cells sorted from blood, obtained at week 0. The receptor's source is a human donor with alopecia areata. V gene TRBV7-2 combines with J gene TRBJ1-5, with D unresolved. The CDR3: CASSLDSGQPQHF. The CDR3 region has the DNA TGTGCCAGCAGCTTAGACTCTGGTCAGCCCCAGCATTTT.